This paragraph reports one T cell receptor (beta chain). Its target is not known. These data belong to a study of T cell responses to AZD1222 COVID-19 vaccine. Study findings and constraints: Distributed over spike, vaccine-associated CD4 TCRs predominated at 160-218 and 743-854. Spike-specific TCR breadth and depth both grew after two AZD1222 doses. Repertoire sampling occurred only after the peak T cell response.

Profiled with immunoSEQ multiplex PCR; TCRdb holds only in-frame clones, not every one. The sample lists approximately 140,000 clones, over 85% occurring once. In germline, CDR1 is SGHRS, CDR2 YFSETQ. Trimming cost V 3 bases and J 3 bases; bases outside gene matches: 4. The CDR3 runs to 16 residues. This clonotype was obtained from an adult in good health. The material sequenced was peripheral blood, taken on day 0 of MenACWY control vaccination. This chain uses TRBV5-1 with TRBJ1-4; 11 nucleotides align to TRBD1. CDR3 DNA: TGCGCCAGCAGCTGGGACAGGGGGTCTTCTAATGAAAAACTGTTTTTT. Protein product: CASSWDRGSSNEKLFF.